A selection of T cell receptor beta chains follows, all from one sample in a study of blood T cell repertoires in COVID-19. Here immunoSEQ multiplex PCR was the method, and the copy in TCRdb shows in-frame clones only, minus some. The repertoire holds more than 70,000 clones, with 65% to 90% as singletons. The sample was peripheral blood. The receptors were sampled from a man aged 55 to 69 with acute or convalescent COVID-19. The CDR3 runs from the conserved cysteine through the conserved F or W. A D gene is named only where the DNA matches it firmly. Some rows have no size entry. The others give once, few or many, or a class for an expanded clone.

clone_size: .; d_call: TRBD2; v_call: TRBV6-5; j_call: TRBJ2-2; cdr3_nt: TGTGCCAACCTCCCACGGGGGGGGGCTCCCGGGGAGCTGTTTTTT; cdr3_aa: CANLPRGGAPGELFF
clone_size: .; d_call: .; v_call: TRBV5-1; j_call: TRBJ2-7; cdr3_nt: TGCGCCAGCAGCTCCGGGGGAAACTCCTACGAGCAGTACTTC; cdr3_aa: CASSSGGNSYEQYF
clone_size: .; d_call: .; v_call: TRBV6-5; j_call: TRBJ2-2; cdr3_nt: TGTGCCAGCAATGCGGGATTCCGCACCGGGGAGCTGTTTTTT; cdr3_aa: CASNAGFRTGELFF
clone_size: .; d_call: TRBD1; v_call: TRBV3-1/TRBV3-2; j_call: TRBJ2-2; cdr3_nt: TGTGCCAGCAGCCAAGTCCAGGGGGCAGGTACCGGGGAGCTGTTTTTT; cdr3_aa: CASSQVQGAGTGELFF
clone_size: .; d_call: TRBD2; v_call: TRBV7-2; j_call: TRBJ2-1; cdr3_nt: TGTGCCAGCAGCTTCTCTATCTCCGAGGGCGGGGGGTTCGTGCAGTTCTTC; cdr3_aa: CASSFSISEGGGFVQFF
clone_size: .; d_call: .; v_call: TRBV6-5; j_call: TRBJ2-7; cdr3_nt: TGTGCCAGCATCGCACAGGGATTGGGCGCCTACGAGCAGTACTTC; cdr3_aa: CASIAQGLGAYEQYF
clone_size: once; d_call: TRBD2; v_call: TRBV19; j_call: TRBJ2-7; cdr3_nt: TGTGCCAGTAGTTCGCCGGCTAGCGGGAGCTCCTACGAGCAGTACTTC; cdr3_aa: CASSSPASGSSYEQYF
clone_size: .; d_call: TRBD1; v_call: TRBV7-9; j_call: TRBJ2-7; cdr3_nt: TGTGCCAGCGGACGACAGGGAACAATCTCCCTGAGCTCCTACGAGCAGTACTTC; cdr3_aa: CASGRQGTISLSSYEQYF
clone_size: .; d_call: TRBD2; v_call: TRBV13; j_call: TRBJ2-7; cdr3_nt: TGTGCCAGCAGCTACGGGCAACTAGCGGGCTACGAGCAGTACTTC; cdr3_aa: CASSYGQLAGYEQYF
clone_size: .; d_call: TRBD1; v_call: TRBV10-3; j_call: TRBJ2-7; cdr3_nt: TGTGCCATCAGTGACGGGACAGGGCGCTACGAGCAGTACTTC; cdr3_aa: CAISDGTGRYEQYF
clone_size: once; d_call: .; v_call: TRBV25-1; j_call: TRBJ2-1; cdr3_nt: TGTGCCAGCAGTGAAGCGAAAGTCCACAATGAGCAGTTCTTC; cdr3_aa: CASSEAKVHNEQFF
clone_size: .; d_call: .; v_call: TRBV23-1; j_call: TRBJ2-3; cdr3_nt: TGCGCCAGCAGTCACCGCGCCCGCCTCTGCACAGATACGCAGTATTTT; cdr3_aa: CASSHRARLCTDTQYF
clone_size: .; d_call: TRBD2; v_call: TRBV9; j_call: TRBJ2-3; cdr3_nt: TGTGCCAGCAGCGCACCCGGGACTAGCGGGGGGCTGAGCACAGATACGCAGTATTTT; cdr3_aa: CASSAPGTSGGLSTDTQYF
clone_size: .; d_call: .; v_call: TRBV5-1; j_call: TRBJ2-3; cdr3_nt: TGCGCCAGCAGCTTCACCGGGACAAGTCCAGATACGCAGTATTTT; cdr3_aa: CASSFTGTSPDTQYF
clone_size: .; d_call: TRBD2; v_call: TRBV7-2; j_call: TRBJ2-7; cdr3_nt: TGTGCCAGCAGCCTAGGGGAGGGCGTGATTGTGCAGTACTTC; cdr3_aa: CASSLGEGVIVQYF